This passage covers 27 T cell receptor beta chains from one sample sequenced in a study of blood T cell repertoires in COVID-19 (TCRdb year 2020). The library was built by means of the immunoSEQ multiplex PCR assay. The clones in this table, taken by TCRdb from immuneACCESS, are in-frame only. Not every clone is retained; where verified, under half of the shortfall comes from an unresolved V gene, and the cause of the rest is unknown. In all, the sample holds 100,000 to 150,000 clones, and approximately 74% of those were seen once. The leading ten clones occupy about 5.5% of the sample. Specimen: peripheral blood. The receptors were sampled from an elderly man with COVID-19, enrolled during active disease.

The rearrangement uses TRBV19 and TRBJ2-1; 9 bases map to TRBD2. Trimming at V came to 1 base and at J to 8 bases, leaving 6 bases not matched to a gene. The CDR3 is 15 residues long. The germline V gene encodes CDR1 LNHDA and CDR2 SQIVND (reference sequence). The CDR3 loop is CASSIVAGGLDEQFF. The CDR3 nucleotides read TGTGCCAGTAGTATAGTCGCGGGAGGGCTGGATGAGCAGTTCTTC.

The rearrangement joins TRBV6-6 to TRBJ1-2; TRBD1 matches 11 bases. The CDR3 loop spans 15 amino acids. The germline gives CDR1 MNHNY, CDR2 SVGAGI (reference sequence). Germline trimming cut 4 bases from V and 5 bases from J; bases unmatched to any gene: 6. CDR3 residues: CASSFRTGGGYGYTF. As DNA, the CDR3 is TGTGCCAGCAGTTTTCGGACAGGGGGCGGGTATGGCTACACCTTC.

The V gene is TRBV18, the J gene TRBJ2-5, with TRBD1 matching 8 bases. The germline V gene has CDR1 KGHSH and CDR2 LQKENI. J gave up 5 bases and V 8 bases, and 16 bases lay outside the gene matches. The CDR3 has 16 residues. This CDR3 is CASRASGTGGFETQYF. The CDR3 nucleotides are TGTGCCAGCCGCGCCTCCGGAACAGGGGGTTTTGAGACCCAGTACTTC. The variable domain in full, completed from reference TRBV18 and TRBJ2-5, reads NAGVMQNPRHLVRRRGQEARLRCSPMKGHSHVYWYRQLPEEGLKFMVYLQKENIIDESGMPKERFSAEFPKEGPSILRIQQVVRGDSAAYFCASRASGTGGFETQYFGPGTRLLVL.

The count of this clone is one. V gene TRBV6-5 combines with J gene TRBJ1-6; D gene unclear. CDR1 is MNHEY, CDR2 SVGAGI, per germline. The V gene lost 4 bases and the J gene lost 6 bases, with 16 bases spanning the gap. The CDR3 covers 16 residues. CDR3 DNA: TGTGCCAGCAGTTTATGGTCGAGGTTGGGTAATTCACCCCTCCACTTT. This encodes CASSLWSRLGNSPLHF.

This rearrangement joins TRBV9 to TRBJ2-5; 12 bases map to TRBD1. Germline assignment: CDR1 SGDLS and CDR2 YYNGEE. CDR3 size: 17 residues. V gave up 3 bases and J gave up 0 bases; unmatched junction bases: 6. In DNA form, the CDR3 reads TGTGCCAGCAGCGGGACCGGGACAGGGGGCCACCAAGAGACCCAGTACTTC. Its protein is CASSGTGTGGHQETQYF.

With regard to this clone: This CDR3 is also generated by other DNA sequences in the sample. The chain links TRBV6-5 to TRBJ2-7, with D perhaps matching TRBD2 (5 bases). The CDR3 is 14 amino acids. CDR1 is MNHEY and CDR2 is SVGAGI in the germline V gene. The V and J ends lost 0 bases and 2 bases respectively, with 8 bases between them. CDR3 sequence reads: CASSYSLGAYEQYF. In DNA form, the CDR3 reads TGTGCCAGCAGTTACTCGCTCGGGGCCTACGAGCAGTACTTC.

The chain uses TRBV28 and TRBJ1-3; maybe TRBD1 (6 bases). With 7 bases removed from V and 3 bases from J, the gap between germline ends came to 13 bases. CDR3 length: 14 residues. Germline lookup yields CDR1 MDHEN and CDR2 SYDVKM. In DNA form, the CDR3 reads TGTGCCAGCAACGCCAGGGGAATTGGAAACACCATATATTTT. Its protein product is CASNARGIGNTIYF.

This sequence joins TRBV24-1 and TRBJ2-1, with TRBD1 matching 8 bases. The CDR3 length is 15 residues. CDR1 is KGHDR and CDR2 is SFDVKD in the germline V gene. Trimming at V came to 5 bases and at J to 2 bases, leaving 4 bases not matched to a gene. The CDR3 sequence: CATSARTGPYNEQFF. The CDR3 DNA sequence: TGTGCCACCAGTGCACGGACAGGGCCCTACAATGAGCAGTTCTTC.

Comment on this clone: Other DNA sequences in this sample translate to the same CDR3. The CDR3 DNA reads TGCGCCAGCAGCTCAGGAACGAACACTGAAGCTTTCTTT. Amino acids: CASSSGTNTEAFF. V is TRBV5-1 and J is TRBJ1-1, with D uncertain. Trimming stripped 3 bases from V and 1 base from J, with 7 bases between. This CDR3 is 13 amino acids long. CDR1 SGHRS and CDR2 YFSETQ come from the germline V gene.

This chain uses TRBV3-1 (or the pseudogene TRBV3-2) with TRBJ2-1, with 8 nucleotides matching TRBD2. CDR1 and CDR2 from the germline V gene are LGHDT and YNNKEL (reference sequence). After removal of 0 bases from V and 8 bases from J, the junction contained 6 bases not matched to a gene. This CDR3 has 15 amino acids. The CDR3 loop reads CASSQESGRIDEQFF. CDR3 nucleotide sequence: TGTGCCAGCAGCCAAGAAAGCGGGAGAATCGATGAGCAGTTCTTC.

There are a few counts of this clone. The gene calls are TRBV27 and TRBJ2-7; D might be TRBD2 (5 bases). With 4 bases removed from V and 9 bases from J, the gap between germline ends came to 10 bases. Germline CDR1 is MNHEY and CDR2 is SMNVEV (reference sequence). The CDR3 is 11 residues long. Written as DNA, the CDR3 is TGTGCCAGCAGTTCCCGGGATAGGCAGTACTTC. Translating it yields CASSSRDRQYF.

This chain uses TRBV5-1 with TRBJ2-5; tentative D call: TRBD1 (6 bases). V was clipped by 3 bases and J by 5 bases, with 11 bases between them. The CDR3 runs 13 residues. The germline V gene encodes CDR1 SGHRS and CDR2 YFSETQ. CDR3: CASSSQGEETQYF. The CDR3 DNA follows: TGCGCCAGCAGCTCACAGGGTGAGGAGACCCAGTACTTC. Full variable domain (remainder filled in from reference TRBV5-1 and TRBJ2-5): KAGVTQTPRYLIKTRGQQVTLSCSPISGHRSVSWYQQTPGQGLQFLFEYFSETQRNKGNFPGRFSGRQFSNSRSEMNVSTLELGDSALYLCASSSQGEETQYFGPGTRLLVL.

The J gene is TRBJ2-7, the V gene TRBV1; the DNA was not used to check the table's D call, TRBD2. TRBV1 is an annotated pseudogene. The CDR3 length is 16 residues. This chain's CDR3 is CTSRVMEGPVYHEQYF. As DNA, the CDR3 is TGCACCAGCAGGGTAATGGAGGGGCCAGTATATCACGAGCAGTACTTC.

The chain has TRBV7-9 and TRBJ2-2; D gene uncertain. The V end was cut by 9 bases, the J end by 3 bases, with 8 bases between. The CDR3 contains 12 residues. Germline V CDR1 and CDR2: SEHNR, FQNEAQ (reference sequence). Written as DNA, the CDR3 is TGTGCCAGTAATCGGGACACCGGGGAGCTGTTTTTT. This gives the protein CASNRDTGELFF.

V is TRBV18 and J is TRBJ1-5; D may be TRBD1 (6 bases). In germline, CDR1 is KGHSH, CDR2 LQKENI. The CDR3 covers 17 residues. V was pared by 3 bases and J by 6 bases, with 21 bases between. CDR3 residues: CASSPRAGDRSSQPQHF. Here the CDR3 DNA reads TGTGCCAGCTCACCGCGGGCAGGGGACCGGTCCAGTCAGCCCCAGCATTTT. Supplemented by reference TRBV18 and TRBJ1-5, the full variable domain reads NAGVMQNPRHLVRRRGQEARLRCSPMKGHSHVYWYRQLPEEGLKFMVYLQKENIIDESGMPKERFSAEFPKEGPSILRIQQVVRGDSAAYFCASSPRAGDRSSQPQHFGDGTRLSIL.

This clone occurred a few times. The gene calls are TRBV3-1 (or the pseudogene TRBV3-2) and TRBJ1-4, with a weak D call TRBD1 (5 bases). CDR3 length: 13 amino acids. Germline assignment: CDR1 LGHDT and CDR2 YNNKEL (reference sequence). The V and J ends lost 4 bases and 8 bases respectively, with 11 bases between them. In DNA form, the CDR3 reads TGTGCCAGCAGCCGGAGCGGGGGGGAAAAACTGTTTTTT. This codes for CASSRSGGEKLFF.

The CDR3 DNA is TGTGCCAGCAGGTCCGGGACAGGGGGTTCACCCCTCCACTTT. As protein: CASRSGTGGSPLHF. The J gene is TRBJ1-6, the V gene TRBV6-5, with TRBD1 identical over 11 bases. The CDR3 extends over 14 amino acids. Germline trimming cut 6 bases from V and 9 bases from J; bases unmatched to any gene: 4. Germline CDR1 and CDR2: MNHEY and SVGAGI.

This rearrangement joins TRBV7-9 to TRBJ1-4; 9 positions agree with TRBD1. Trimming cost V 4 bases and J 6 bases; bases outside gene matches: 9. Germline loops: CDR1 SEHNR, CDR2 FQNEAQ (reference sequence). The CDR3 has 16 amino acids. The chain's CDR3 is CASSSSEGQGYEKLFF. CDR3 nucleotide sequence: TGTGCCAGCAGCTCAAGTGAGGGACAGGGATATGAAAAACTGTTTTTT. Using reference TRBV7-9 and TRBJ1-4 for the parts outside the CDR3, the full variable domain is DTGVSQNPRHKITKRGQNVTFRCDPISEHNRLYWYRQTLGQGPEFLTYFQNEAQLEKSRLLSDRFSAERPKGSFSTLEIQRTEQGDSAMYLCASSSSEGQGYEKLFFGSGTQLSVL.

The chain carries TRBV5-1 and TRBJ2-1, with 11 bases aligning to TRBD2. After removal of 4 bases from V and 3 bases from J, the junction contained 3 bases not matched to a gene. Germline V gives CDR1 SGHRS, CDR2 YFSETQ. The CDR3 is 15 amino acids. Here the CDR3 reads CASSTTSGDYNEQFF. The CDR3 region has the DNA TGCGCCAGCAGCACGACTAGCGGGGACTACAATGAGCAGTTCTTC.

This chain uses TRBV5-1 with TRBJ2-7; no definite D call. Trimming cost V 2 bases and J 5 bases, with 11 bases left between them. The CDR3 totals 13 residues. Germline assignment: CDR1 SGHRS and CDR2 YFSETQ. The CDR3 DNA sequence: TGCGCCAGCAGCTTCTATGGCCTAGACGAGCAGTACTTC. Translating gives CASSFYGLDEQYF.

Points on this clone: An end of the junction does not agree with germline; a read error may underlie this. The chain employs TRBV11-3 and TRBJ2-5; 10 bases map to TRBD1. Germline V gives CDR1 SGHNT, CDR2 YENEEA. This CDR3 region has 17 residues. For the CDR3, the DNA is TGTGCCAGCAGCCTAGAAGCGTGGGACAGGGGAGGGGAGACCCAGTACTTC. This encodes CASSLEAWDRGGETQYF.

This chain connects TRBV7-3 to TRBJ2-1, with D uncertain. The CDR3 runs to 14 residues. V lost 8 bases, J lost 3 bases, and 14 bases lay in between. Germline CDR1 reads SGHTA; CDR2 reads FQGTGA. The CDR3 nucleotides read TGTGCCAGCCTGGAGACTGCCCACTACAATGAGCAGTTCTTC. Translating it yields CASLETAHYNEQFF.

This clone showed up just a few times. This chain uses TRBV6-2 or TRBV6-3 with TRBJ2-3, with 13 bases aligning to TRBD2. The V and J ends lost 5 bases and 6 bases, in that order; junction bases with no gene match: 8. The CDR3 extends over 16 amino acids. The germline V gene has CDR1 MNHEY and CDR2 SVGEGT. The CDR3 nucleotides read TGTGCCAGCAGTCCCGGACTAGCGGGAGTGGGGGATACGCAGTATTTT. Translated: CASSPGLAGVGDTQYF.

The chain recombines TRBV28 with TRBJ2-7; maybe TRBD1 (7 bases). CDR3 length: 12 residues. V lost 7 bases and J 4 bases, leaving 11 bases between the germline ends. Per germline, CDR1 MDHEN and CDR2 SYDVKM. The DNA of the CDR3 is TGTGCCAGCAAGACAGGGAGGTACGAGCAGTACTTC. Protein: CASKTGRYEQYF.

The chain links TRBV6-2 or TRBV6-3 to TRBJ2-5, with 11 bases fitting TRBD2. Germline V gene lookup returns CDR1 MNHEY and CDR2 SVGEGT. The CDR3 is 17 residues long. V was pared by 6 bases and J by 1 base, with 10 bases of the junction left unmatched. CDR3: CASSEIGLAGFQETQYF. The DNA of the CDR3 is TGTGCCAGCAGCGAGATCGGACTAGCGGGTTTCCAAGAGACCCAGTACTTC.

The chain combines TRBV9 with TRBJ2-1; 7 nucleotides agree with TRBD2. The length of the CDR3 is 15 residues. The V gene's germline CDR1 is SGDLS and CDR2 YYNGEE. Trimming took 1 base from V and 8 from J; bases not matched to a gene: 9. The CDR3 nucleotides read TGTGCCAGCAGCGTACTGACTAGCATGCTCGATGAGCAGTTCTTC. Amino acid sequence: CASSVLTSMLDEQFF. Using reference TRBV9 and TRBJ2-1 for the parts outside the CDR3, the full variable domain is DSGVTQTPKHLITATGQRVTLRCSPRSGDLSVYWYQQSLDQGLQFLIQYYNGEERAKGNILERFSAQQFPDLHSELNLSSLELGDSALYFCASSVLTSMLDEQFFGPGTRLTVL.

The V and J genes are TRBV10-2 and TRBJ2-7; 7 bases line up with TRBD2. Germline V lookup: CDR1 WSHSY, CDR2 SAAADI. The CDR3 contains 16 residues. V shed 0 bases, J shed 2 bases, and the junction held 7 bases outside the gene matches. The CDR3 is CASSESWRETPYEQYF. CDR3 DNA sequence: TGCGCCAGCAGTGAGTCATGGCGGGAGACCCCCTACGAGCAGTACTTC.